The 8 T cell receptor beta chains below come from one sample, sequenced in a study of T cells after yellow fever vaccination. TCRdb redid the calling of the 5' RACE reads with MiXCR, one entry per CDR3 protein. The sample has fewer than 400,000 distinct CDR3 sequences, over 5% seen once. The source material was PBMCs, sampled 5 days after the yellow fever booster vaccination. The origin of the receptors is a man aged 30 to 39 who received the YFV17D yellow fever vaccine.

In this sample, this clonotype turned up a few times. J is TRBJ2-1 and V is TRBV5-6; D not certain. CDR3 length: 17 residues. V lost 4 bases to trimming and J lost 4 bases, with 21 bases between them. Germline CDR1 reads SGHDT; CDR2 reads YYEEEE. CDR3 residues: CASSHSFSGGPYNEQFF. CDR3 sequence (DNA): TGTGCCAGCAGCCACTCGTTCTCGGGCGGACCTTACAATGAGCAGTTCTTC.

This clonotype was counted many times. CDR3 DNA sequence: TGTGCCAGCAGTCCTCGGACAGGAAGACTCAATCAGCCCCAGCATTTT. Amino acids: CASSPRTGRLNQPQHF. This chain joins TRBV28 and TRBJ1-5, with 7 bases matching TRBD1. Germline V CDR1 and CDR2: MDHEN, SYDVKM. With 5 bases clipped from V and 3 bases from J, the junction kept 10 bases outside the gene matches. The CDR3 extends over 16 amino acids.

This CDR3 is CASSPGLGNGKQYF. CDR3 coding DNA: TGTGCCAGCAGCCCCGGGCTGGGTAACGGTAAGCAGTACTTC. This chain connects TRBV5-6 to TRBJ2-7, with D hard to call. This CDR3 is built from 14 residues. V was shortened by 4 bases and J by 8 bases, with 19 bases between the two germline ends. CDR1 and CDR2 from the germline V gene are SGHDT and YYEEEE.

The V and J genes are TRBV7-2 and TRBJ2-3; D gene unclear. This CDR3 region has 13 residues. V was trimmed by 2 bases and J by 6 bases, leaving 9 bases between them. Germline CDR1 reads SGHTA; CDR2 reads FQGNSA. CDR3 residues: CASSLLVADTQYF. DNA for the CDR3: TGTGCCAGCAGCTTATTAGTTGCTGATACGCAGTATTTT.

This clonotype was seen many times. The DNA of the CDR3 is TGTGCCAGCAGCCGACAGGGGGTTAGCACAGATACGCAGTATTTT. Its translation is CASSRQGVSTDTQYF. This chain connects TRBV7-2 to TRBJ2-3, with TRBD1 matching 9 bases. The germline CDR1 and CDR2 sequences are SGHTA and FQGNSA. CDR3 length: 15 residues. V lost 5 bases to trimming and J lost 0 bases; unmatched junction nucleotides: 3.

V and J are TRBV7-3 and TRBJ2-3; no clear D. Germline CDR1 SGHTA, CDR2 FQGTGA. The ends were cut back, 4 bases at V and 1 base at J, with 6 bases in the middle. The CDR3 has 13 amino acids. CDR3 residues: CASSSLGTDTQYF. The CDR3, as DNA: TGTGCCAGCAGCTCACTGGGCACAGATACGCAGTATTTT.

The rearrangement joins TRBV10-3 to TRBJ2-7; 8 bases are a match to TRBD2. The V gene end was trimmed by 8 bases and the J gene end by 4 bases; junction bases not matched to a gene: 7. Germline CDR1 is ENHRY and CDR2 is SYGVKD. The CDR3 totals 13 residues. CDR3 region: CAIPGTSNYEQYF. CDR3 DNA sequence: TGTGCCATCCCCGGGACTAGTAATTACGAGCAGTACTTC.

This clonotype was observed many times. The chain is built from TRBV5-1 and TRBJ2-7, with D unclear. Germline values: CDR1 SGHRS, CDR2 YFSETQ. This CDR3 is 14 amino acids long. Trimming left V 4 bases short and J 6 bases short, with 17 bases between. The chain's CDR3 is CASSPEVGSSEQYF. The CDR3 DNA reads as TGCGCCAGCAGCCCGGAAGTAGGATCGTCCGAGCAGTACTTC.